This T cell receptor beta chain is from a study of blood T cell repertoires in COVID-19. Study at large: Both acute and convalescent COVID-19 samples were obtained from the United States, Italy and Spain. The analysed material was cDNA or gDNA that came from T cells, B-cell-depleted T cells, or PBMCs.

Methods used by the authors: For nucleated cells, counts were estimated from reference gene primer amplification. The assay was immunoSEQ multiplex PCR, and TCRdb's table has in-frame clones only and misses some. The DNA was the basis for D and trimming; V, J and clone size are from that table. Seen here are about 64,000 clones, approximately 90% observed once, and the top ten hold 3.2%. Germline V gives CDR1 SGHNT, CDR2 YYREEE (reference sequence). The CDR3 contains 13 residues. V was trimmed by 4 bases and J by 1 base, leaving 8 bases between them. The chain joins TRBV5-4 to TRBJ1-1; D may be TRBD1 (6 bases). What was sequenced was peripheral blood. The sequence was obtained from a man aged 50 to 59 with active COVID-19. CDR3 sequence (DNA): TGTGCCAGCAGCACAGGGCCGAACACTGAAGCTTTCTTT. Its protein is CASSTGPNTEAFF.